The 29 T cell receptor beta chains listed next were all sequenced from one sample in a study of blood T cell repertoires in COVID-19. The method was immunoSEQ multiplex PCR; TCRdb's version includes in-frame clones alone and lacks a portion of them. This table has some 330,000 clones, 85% to 90% appearing once. The material sequenced was peripheral blood. These receptors were taken from a woman between 45 and 65 years old with active or convalescent COVID-19.

The chain has TRBV4-2 and TRBJ2-7; 11 bases agree with TRBD2. The CDR3 contains 16 residues. The junction had 7 bases not matched to a gene; V was cut back by 5 bases and J by 1 base. Germline-derived CDR1 and CDR2 are LGHNA and YNFKEQ. CDR3 coding DNA: TGTGCCAGCAGCGTAGGGGGGACTAGCGGATCCTACGAGCAGTACTTC. Its protein product is CASSVGGTSGSYEQYF.

This clone was seen a single time. The chain combines TRBV28 with TRBJ2-5; D possibly corresponds to TRBD1 (5 bases). The V end was cut by 5 bases, the J end by 7 bases, with 11 bases between. Per the germline V gene, CDR1 is MDHEN and CDR2 is SYDVKM. This CDR3 comprises 12 residues. The CDR3 DNA follows: TGTGCCAGCAGTCGCACTCAGGGGACCCAGTACTTC. Its protein product is CASSRTQGTQYF.

The CDR3 sequence: CASSPRLSTGGTEAFF. DNA for the CDR3: TGTGCCAGCTCACCCCGACTATCGACAGGGGGCACTGAAGCTTTCTTT. The chain combines TRBV18 with TRBJ1-1, with 9 bases matching TRBD1. The CDR3 extends over 16 amino acids. CDR1 is KGHSH, CDR2 LQKENI, per germline. Trimming took 3 bases from V and 4 from J; bases not matched to a gene: 9.

This chain joins TRBV4-1 and TRBJ1-2; 7 bases fit TRBD1. The germline CDR1 and CDR2 sequences are MGHRA and YSYEKL. V lost 4 bases and J lost 4; bases outside the gene matches: 3. The CDR3 sequence is 13 residues long. The CDR3 DNA sequence: TGCGCCAGCAGCCCCCGGGACAGCTATGGCTACACCTTC. It specifies CASSPRDSYGYTF.

The rearrangement uses TRBV9 and TRBJ2-7; 9 bases match TRBD1. The trim removed 4 bases at V and 5 bases at J, leaving 13 bases unmatched. The germline V gene encodes CDR1 SGDLS and CDR2 YYNGEE. There are 16 residues in the CDR3. The CDR3 reads CASSIRSGTGHHEQYF. The CDR3 DNA follows: TGTGCCAGCAGCATTCGATCCGGGACAGGGCATCACGAGCAGTACTTC.

This rearrangement joins TRBV29-1 to TRBJ2-7; TRBD2 aligns across 11 bases. J lost 4 bases, V lost 7 bases, and 3 bases had no gene match. This CDR3 has 12 amino acids. Germline V gives CDR1 SQVTM, CDR2 ANQGSEA. The CDR3 is CSGGLAEYEQYF. Written as DNA, the CDR3 is TGCAGCGGGGGACTAGCGGAATACGAGCAGTACTTC.

Regarding this clone: The sample contains more than one DNA sequence encoding this CDR3. V gene TRBV28 combines with J gene TRBJ1-1; D not resolved. This CDR3 has 12 amino acids. Trimming removed 6 bases at V and 2 bases at J, with 7 bases between. Germline-derived CDR1 and CDR2 are MDHEN and SYDVKM. The CDR3 here is CASSSVNTEAFF. As DNA, the CDR3 is TGTGCCAGCAGCTCGGTTAACACTGAAGCTTTCTTT.

The rearrangement links TRBV7-9 to TRBJ1-1, with D maybe TRBD1 (6 bases). Germline V gene data show CDR1 as SEHNR and CDR2 as FQNEAQ (reference sequence). This CDR3 contains 15 residues. V lost 1 base and J lost 1, with 10 bases in between. Here the CDR3 DNA reads TGTGCCAGCAGCTTAGAGACAGGCCGGAACACTGAAGCTTTCTTT. It encodes CASSLETGRNTEAFF.

V usage is TRBV12-3 or TRBV12-4 and J usage is TRBJ2-7, with D perhaps matching TRBD2 (5 bases). This CDR3 has 11 residues. The DNA for the CDR3 is TGTCCCCCCCACGGGACCTACGAGCAGTACTTC. Translating it yields CPPHGTYEQYF.

The chain recombines TRBV10-3 with TRBJ1-1; D ambiguous. Germline CDR1 ENHRY, CDR2 SYGVKD. CDR3 length equals 12 residues. V gave up 2 bases and J gave up 3 bases, with 4 bases separating them. The CDR3 bases are TGTGCCATCAGTGAGCCTGACACTGAAGCTTTCTTT. Amino acid sequence: CAISEPDTEAFF.

This chain connects TRBV25-1 to TRBJ1-6; 8 bases agree with TRBD1. Germline V gene sequence: CDR1 MGHDK, CDR2 SYGVNS. The CDR3 sequence is 14 residues long. J was trimmed by 6 bases and V by 6 bases; bases with no gene match: 4. The CDR3 DNA sequence: TGTGCCAGCAGGGACACAGGGGGTAATTCACCCCTCCACTTT. It translates to CASRDTGGNSPLHF.

The rearrangement joins TRBV29-1 to TRBJ1-4; D might be TRBD1 (6 bases). The CDR3 consists of 13 residues. The V end lost 5 bases, the J end lost 3 bases, and 10 bases lay between the germline ends. The germline V gene has CDR1 SQVTM and CDR2 ANQGSEA. CDR3 residues: CSVRTGPNEKLFF. CDR3 nucleotide sequence: TGCAGCGTTCGAACAGGGCCTAATGAAAAACTGTTTTTT.

The J gene is TRBJ2-7, the V gene TRBV4-1; 9 bases fit TRBD2. V gave up 4 bases and J gave up 0 bases; unmatched junction bases: 7. Germline-derived CDR1 and CDR2 are MGHRA and YSYEKL. The CDR3 length is 16 residues. The CDR3: CASSRPSGGSSYEQYF. The DNA of the CDR3 is TGCGCCAGCAGCCGCCCGAGCGGGGGGAGCTCCTACGAGCAGTACTTC.

The genes are TRBV3-1 (or the pseudogene TRBV3-2) and TRBJ1-1; D possibly corresponds to TRBD1 (6 bases). This CDR3 region has 15 residues. From germline, CDR1 is LGHDT and CDR2 YNNKEL (reference sequence). The germline V and J ends were trimmed by 4 bases and 4 bases, with 16 bases remaining between them. Here the CDR3 reads CASSPSRGGFTEAFF. In DNA form, the CDR3 reads TGTGCCAGCAGCCCTTCCAGGGGCGGGTTCACTGAAGCTTTCTTT.

This chain links TRBV7-2 with TRBJ1-5; weak D call: TRBD1 (5 bases). The length of the CDR3 is 16 residues. Germline lookup yields CDR1 SGHTA and CDR2 FQGNSA. Trimming left V 2 bases short and J 4 bases short, with 15 bases between. The CDR3 protein is CASSLSPGGKNQPQHF. The CDR3 nucleotides are TGTGCCAGCAGCTTAAGCCCGGGGGGAAAGAATCAGCCCCAGCATTTT.

The chain joins TRBV5-1 to TRBJ1-1, with TRBD1 identical over 8 bases. V dropped 4 bases and J dropped 4; count of bases not matched to a gene: 6. The CDR3 loop spans 14 amino acids. Germline CDR1 SGHRS, CDR2 YFSETQ. The CDR3 sequence is CASSQGAGSTEAFF. CDR3 in DNA: TGCGCCAGCAGCCAGGGGGCTGGGAGCACTGAAGCTTTCTTT.

This chain links TRBV18 with TRBJ2-5, with D unresolved. Trimming took off 4 bases at V and 0 bases at J, with 6 bases between the two ends. In germline, CDR1 is KGHSH, CDR2 LQKENI. CDR3 size: 13 residues. In DNA, the CDR3 is TGTGCCAGCTCACGTAGCTACCAAGAGACCCAGTACTTC. Translating gives CASSRSYQETQYF.

This sequence joins TRBV24-1 and TRBJ2-3; D unclear. V was trimmed by 5 bases and J by 0 bases, leaving 11 bases between them. Germline assignment: CDR1 KGHDR and CDR2 SFDVKD. This CDR3 comprises 15 residues. The CDR3 reads CATSGTVTSTDTQYF. The CDR3, as DNA: TGTGCCACCAGTGGCACAGTCACTAGCACAGATACGCAGTATTTT.

This chain joins TRBV5-1 and TRBJ2-3; tentative D call: TRBD2 (6 bases). V was clipped by 0 bases and J by 0 bases, with 11 bases between them. CDR3 length: 16 residues. Germline CDR1 and CDR2: SGHRS and YFSETQ. CDR3 amino acids: CASSLGRGTSTDTQYF. The DNA for the CDR3 is TGCGCCAGCAGCTTGGGTCGCGGGACTAGCACAGATACGCAGTATTTT.

The rearrangement joins TRBV7-6 to TRBJ2-1; TRBD1 matches at 10 bases. The CDR3 runs 15 residues. CDR1 is SGHVS, CDR2 FNYEAQ, per germline. Trimming at V came to 1 base and at J to 4 bases, leaving 1 base not matched to a gene. CDR3 in DNA: TGTGCCAGCAGCTTAGAGGGACAGGGGTACAATGAGCAGTTCTTC. It translates to CASSLEGQGYNEQFF.

V usage is TRBV11-2 and J usage is TRBJ2-1; D remains unclear. This CDR3 has 12 residues. The V and J ends lost 5 bases and 6 bases respectively, with 8 bases between them. Germline V gives CDR1 SGHAT, CDR2 FQNNGV. The CDR3 bases are TGTGCCAGCAGCGCCACTTTCAATGAGCAGTTCTTC. Protein sequence: CASSATFNEQFF.

The chain joins TRBV19 to TRBJ2-7; D possibly corresponds to TRBD2 (5 bases). Germline-derived CDR1 and CDR2 are LNHDA and SQIVND (reference sequence). Deletions cut 5 bases from V and 0 bases from J, with 14 bases between. This CDR3 has 15 residues. The CDR3 bases are TGTGCCAGTAGTCCCGAAGGGAGCGGCTCCTACGAGCAGTACTTC. The encoded protein is CASSPEGSGSYEQYF.

This clone has only one observation. The chain links TRBV27 to TRBJ2-7, with TRBD2 matching 7 bases. Trimming cost V 3 bases and J 6 bases; bases outside gene matches: 11. Germline CDR1 is MNHEY and CDR2 is SMNVEV (reference sequence). This CDR3 is built from 15 residues. The CDR3 spells CASSFALGGSAEQYF. CDR3 bases: TGTGCCAGCAGTTTCGCCCTTGGCGGGAGTGCCGAGCAGTACTTC.

V gene TRBV30 combines with J gene TRBJ2-2; a weak D match, TRBD1 (5 bases). Germline CDR1 GTSNPN, CDR2 SVGIG (reference sequence). Trimming took off 5 bases at V and 4 bases at J, with 8 bases between the two ends. The CDR3 totals 12 residues. CDR3: CAWCDSTGELFF. The CDR3 DNA reads TGTGCCTGGTGCGACAGCACCGGGGAGCTGTTTTTT.

This chain joins TRBV6-5 and TRBJ2-7; maybe TRBD2 (6 bases). There are 15 residues in the CDR3. Germline values: CDR1 MNHEY, CDR2 SVGAGI. Deletions cut 2 bases from V and 4 bases from J, with 15 bases between. CDR3 residues: CASSYVSGGAYEQYF. CDR3 bases: TGTGCCAGCAGTTACGTGTCCGGAGGGGCATACGAGCAGTACTTC.

V usage is TRBV14 and J usage is TRBJ2-7, with D maybe TRBD1 (6 bases). CDR1 and CDR2 (germline): SGHDN, FVKESK. The ends were cut back, 2 bases at V and 0 bases at J, with 17 bases in the middle. This CDR3 has 17 amino acids. CDR3 loop: CASSQLQGQSSSYEQYF. In nucleotides, the CDR3 is TGTGCCAGCAGCCAACTACAGGGCCAGTCGAGCTCCTACGAGCAGTACTTC.

The chain combines TRBV3-1 (or the pseudogene TRBV3-2) with TRBJ2-7; tentative D call: TRBD1 (5 bases). The germline V gene has CDR1 LGHDT and CDR2 YNNKEL (reference sequence). The germline V and J ends were trimmed by 4 bases and 4 bases, with 23 bases remaining between them. CDR3 length: 17 residues. The CDR3 here is CASSLSLGPSRRYEQYF. For the CDR3, the DNA is TGTGCCAGCAGCCTAAGCCTGGGGCCAAGTCGCCGATACGAGCAGTACTTC.

V is TRBV7-9 and J is TRBJ1-1; D is possibly TRBD1 (5 bases). The CDR3 is made up of 14 amino acids. Trimming left V 4 bases short and J 2 bases short, with 11 bases between. Germline CDR1 SEHNR, CDR2 FQNEAQ (reference sequence). The CDR3 DNA is TGTGCCAGCAGCTACTTCAGGGTCAACACTGAAGCTTTCTTT. Translating it yields CASSYFRVNTEAFF. The entire variable domain, with the rest obtained from reference TRBV7-9 and TRBJ1-1, is as follows: DTGVSQNPRHKITKRGQNVTFRCDPISEHNRLYWYRQTLGQGPEFLTYFQNEAQLEKSRLLSDRFSAERPKGSFSTLEIQRTEQGDSAMYLCASSYFRVNTEAFFGQGTRLTVV.

Only one count was recorded for this clone. The chain joins TRBV5-1 to TRBJ1-1; possible D gene TRBD1, 6 bases. The CDR3 loop spans 15 amino acids. Deletions cut 4 bases from V and 3 bases from J, with 16 bases between. The germline V gene has CDR1 SGHRS and CDR2 YFSETQ. The CDR3 loop reads CASSPRQAGDTEAFF. DNA of the CDR3: TGCGCCAGCAGCCCGCGACAGGCGGGGGACACTGAAGCTTTCTTT.